The clone carrying this T cell receptor (beta chain) has a handful of counts. The antigen is unknown. Germline V CDR1 and CDR2: SGHTA, FQGNSA. V shed 8 bases and J 2 bases; nucleotides not matched to a gene: 5. This CDR3 comprises 14 residues. The data derive from a study of cytomegalovirus exposure and HLA in healthy donors. Study-level results: Most of the CMV-associated TCR beta chains (in a later analysis) appeared to be HLA-restricted. Cytomegalovirus status was reportedly diagnosed by the classifier with high specificity and sensitivity. The only immune exposure information that was available was CMV serostatus. In an earlier analysis, in 540 or so donors, most V segments appeared productive either ~87% or ~30% of the time.

With 60 Vbeta and 13 Jbeta primers, the PCR was carried out. Here immunoSEQ multiplex PCR was the method, and the copy in TCRdb shows in-frame clones only, minus some. This table has around 110,000 clones, roughly three fifths appearing once. The receptor was isolated from a woman between 40 and 50 years old in good health and CMV-seropositive. The sample comprised PBMCs. The chain is built from TRBV7-2 and TRBJ2-2; TRBD2 agrees at 7 bases. The DNA of the CDR3 is TGTGCCAGCGTCCGGGGGGTAAACACCGGGGAGCTGTTTTTT. It is translated as CASVRGVNTGELFF.